This entry lists 18 T cell receptor beta chains sequenced from one sample in a study of T cells in Graves' hyperthyroidism and ophthalmopathy. Authors of the study amplified TCR beta CDR3 regions from RNA transcripts. An initial round of RT-PCR targeting the TCR CDR3 relied on the HTBI primer set. TCRdb re-derived calls from the multiplex PCR reads in MiXCR, one entry per CDR3 protein. Of approximately 500,000 distinct CDR3 sequences listed, around 42% were seen once; the top ten hold approximately 7.5%. The sample was peripheral blood or thyroid tissue (not recorded which). All receptors derive from a woman between 18 and 30 years old with Graves' hyperthyroidism.

J is TRBJ2-7 and V is TRBV5-1; the match to TRBD2 covers 12 bases. Germline CDR1 SGHRS, CDR2 YFSETQ. The V gene end was trimmed by 4 bases and the J gene end by 5 bases; junction bases not matched to a gene: 10. This CDR3 comprises 16 residues. DNA of the CDR3: TGCGCCAGCAGCCCAAGACTAGCGGGAGAGCCCAACGAGCAGTACTTC. Translating gives CASSPRLAGEPNEQYF.

The chain employs TRBV7-3 and TRBJ2-5, with TRBD2 matching over 10 bases. Unmatched junction bases numbered 5, after V lost 2 bases and J lost 5 bases. The CDR3 loop spans 15 amino acids. Germline values: CDR1 SGHTA, CDR2 FQGTGA. Written as DNA, the CDR3 is TGTGCCAGCAGCTTATCTAGCGGGAGAGGGGAGACCCAGTACTTC. Translation gives CASSLSSGRGETQYF.

This clonotype has a count of ten or more. The chain couples TRBV5-1 to TRBJ2-7; possibly TRBD2 for D (5 bases). The CDR3 totals 15 residues. Germline CDR1 reads SGHRS; CDR2 reads YFSETQ. V was shortened by 0 bases and J by 4 bases, with 14 bases between the two germline ends. CDR3 nucleotides: TGCGCCAGCAGCTTGGATGTGGGAGAAGTATACGAGCAGTACTTC. Translation: CASSLDVGEVYEQYF.

This chain joins TRBV11-2 and TRBJ2-7, with 11 bases fitting TRBD2. The V segment lost 6 bases and the J segment 3 bases; nucleotides outside the gene matches: 7. CDR1 SGHAT and CDR2 FQNNGV come from the germline V gene. The CDR3 is 15 amino acids. CDR3 loop: CASSISSGRIYEQYF. CDR3 DNA: TGTGCCAGCAGTATCTCTAGCGGGAGGATCTACGAGCAGTACTTC. Full variable domain (missing parts from reference TRBV11-2 and TRBJ2-7): EAGVAQSPRYKIIEKRQSVAFWCNPISGHATLYWYQQILGQGPKLLIQFQNNGVVDDSQLPKDRFSAERLKGVDSTLKIQPAKLEDSAVYLCASSISSGRIYEQYFGPGTRLTVT.

The chain links TRBV15 to TRBJ1-2, with D possibly TRBD1 on 5 matching bases. With 3 bases removed from V and 7 bases from J, the gap between germline ends came to 21 bases. The CDR3 loop spans 16 amino acids. Germline loops: CDR1 LNHNV, CDR2 YYDKDF (reference sequence). CDR3 sequence reads: CATSSQDEGRIGGYTF. CDR3 nucleotides: TGTGCCACCAGCAGCCAAGATGAGGGGAGGATAGGTGGCTACACCTTC.

In its sample, this clonotype was seen many times. The rearrangement joins TRBV7-9 to TRBJ1-2, with a tentative D call TRBD1 (6 bases). Germline V gives CDR1 SEHNR, CDR2 FQNEAQ (reference sequence). The CDR3 is 14 amino acids. V was shortened by 2 bases and J by 4 bases, with 11 bases between the two germline ends. CDR3 sequence: CASSLSGAAYGYTF. The CDR3 DNA reads TGTGCCAGCAGCTTATCGGGGGCTGCCTATGGCTACACCTTC. Supplemented by reference TRBV7-9 and TRBJ1-2, the full variable domain reads DTGVSQNPRHKITKRGQNVTFRCDPISEHNRLYWYRQTLGQGPEFLTYFQNEAQLEKSRLLSDRFSAERPKGSFSTLEIQRTEQGDSAMYLCASSLSGAAYGYTFGSGTRLTVV.

There are many counts of this clonotype. The V call is TRBV29-1, the J call TRBJ2-7; weak D call: TRBD2 (5 bases). Germline values: CDR1 SQVTM, CDR2 ANQGSEA. The CDR3 contains 11 residues. V lost 7 bases and J 3 bases, leaving 10 bases between the germline ends. CDR3 in amino acids: CSAGLDYEQYF. The CDR3 DNA reads as TGCAGCGCCGGACTGGACTACGAGCAGTACTTC.

This clonotype was seen a handful of times. This chain connects TRBV29-1 to TRBJ2-2; perhaps TRBD2 as D (5 bases). Germline values: CDR1 SQVTM, CDR2 ANQGSEA. There are 14 residues in the CDR3. V lost 0 bases, J lost 4 bases, and 9 bases lay in between. The CDR3 region is CSVEEGGGTGELFF. DNA for the CDR3: TGCAGCGTTGAAGAGGGCGGAGGCACCGGGGAGCTGTTTTTT.

This clonotype was counted between two and nine times. The J gene is TRBJ2-7, the V gene TRBV28; 11 nucleotides agree with TRBD1. The CDR3 has 13 amino acids. The junction had 7 bases not matched to a gene; V was cut back by 8 bases and J by 7 bases. The germline gives CDR1 MDHEN, CDR2 SYDVKM. The CDR3 region has the DNA TGTGCCAGCTCAGGACAGGGGGCTAGAGAGCAGTACTTC. Protein: CASSGQGAREQYF.

For this clonotype: A read error is likely, as this CDR3 ends without the conserved phenylalanine or tryptophan. The V and J genes are TRBV10-3 and TRBJ2-2, with TRBD1 matching over 12 bases. J gave up 4 bases and V 11 bases, and 5 bases lay outside the gene matches. The germline V gene has CDR1 ENHRY and CDR2 SYGVKD. CDR3 length equals 14 residues. The CDR3 reads CAAGGQGATGELFV. CDR3 nucleotide sequence: TGTGCCGCCGGGGGACAGGGGGCCACCGGGGAGCTGTTTGTA.

This clonotype occurred many times. V is TRBV12-3 or TRBV12-4 and J is TRBJ2-5; 13 nucleotides agree with TRBD2. With 5 bases clipped from V and 5 bases from J, the junction kept 2 bases outside the gene matches. The CDR3 runs to 14 residues. The CDR3 sequence: CASSTTSGRETQYF. CDR3 bases: TGTGCCAGCAGTACGACTAGCGGGAGGGAGACCCAGTACTTC.

This clonotype was seen at least ten times. The V gene is TRBV7-2, the J gene TRBJ2-2, with D possibly called TRBD1 or TRBD2 (5 bases each). Germline CDR1 reads SGHTA; CDR2 reads FQGNSA. This CDR3 region has 16 residues. The V end was cut by 0 bases, the J end by 4 bases, with 12 bases between. The CDR3 sequence is CASSLAGRAGTGELFF. Here the CDR3 DNA reads TGTGCCAGCAGCTTAGCGGGCAGGGCGGGCACCGGGGAGCTGTTTTTT.

This sequence joins TRBV15 and TRBJ1-1; D is ambiguous. This CDR3 is 14 amino acids long. Germline loops: CDR1 LNHNV, CDR2 YYDKDF (reference sequence). The V end lost 3 bases, the J end lost 1 base, and 9 bases lay between the germline ends. CDR3 coding DNA: TGTGCCACCAGCAGCCCGAACAGGAACACTGAAGCTTTCTTT. This translates into CATSSPNRNTEAFF.

The chain combines TRBV25-1 with TRBJ1-6; no firm D call. Germline assignment: CDR1 MGHDK and CDR2 SYGVNS. This CDR3 has 13 amino acids. In DNA form, the CDR3 reads TGTGCTAGAGATCGCCCAGAGGCATCACCCCTCCACTTT. Protein sequence: CARDRPEASPLHF.

To note about this clonotype: This may be a read error, as it is one base from a much larger clone. The chain has TRBV13 and TRBJ2-7; 10 nucleotides line up with TRBD1. This CDR3 has 14 amino acids. CDR1 is PRHDT and CDR2 is FYEKMQ in the germline V gene (reference sequence). V trimming: 7 bases; J trimming: 6 bases; junction bases outside the gene matches: 9. The CDR3 sequence: CASTRTGGMGEQYF. CDR3 DNA: TGTGCCAGCACTCGGACAGGGGGGATGGGCGAGCAGTACTTC. The full variable domain, in which reference TRBV13 and TRBJ2-7 provide the parts outside the CDR3, is AAGVIQSPRHLIKEKRETATLKCYPIPRHDTVYWYQQGPGQDPQFLISFYEKMQSDKGSIPDRFSAQQFSDYHSELNMSSLELGDSALYFCASTRTGGMGEQYFGPGTRLTVT.

The CDR3 spells CATRGSGRARGYYNEQFF. The DNA for the CDR3 is TGTGCCACCCGAGGTAGCGGGAGGGCAAGAGGTTACTACAATGAGCAGTTCTTC. The rearrangement joins TRBV6-1 to TRBJ2-1; the match to TRBD2 covers 11 bases. The CDR3 spans 18 residues. V lost 10 bases to trimming and J lost 3 bases; unmatched junction nucleotides: 17. Germline V lookup: CDR1 MNHNS, CDR2 SASEGT.

The genes are TRBV5-1 and TRBJ2-7, with 14 bases lining up with TRBD2. The DNA end lines up better with TRBJ2-1; the J call may be wrong. Looked up from germline, CDR1 is SGHRS and CDR2 is YFSETQ. The length of the CDR3 is 17 residues. The CDR3, as DNA: TGCGCCAGCAGCGTCGGGACTAGCGGGAGAGGGGTCAATGAGCAGTTCTTC. Protein: CASSVGTSGRGVNEQFF.

This clonotype was seen repeatedly, ten times or more. CDR3 in DNA: TGTGCCAGCAGTCAATCGTACCAGGGGGGTAACGAAAAACTGTTTTTT. Its translation: CASSQSYQGGNEKLFF. The chain links TRBV6-6 to TRBJ1-4; 7 bases are a match to TRBD1. The germline CDR1 and CDR2 sequences are MNHNY and SVGAGI (reference sequence). J was trimmed by 8 bases and V by 5 bases; bases with no gene match: 14. The CDR3 runs to 16 residues.